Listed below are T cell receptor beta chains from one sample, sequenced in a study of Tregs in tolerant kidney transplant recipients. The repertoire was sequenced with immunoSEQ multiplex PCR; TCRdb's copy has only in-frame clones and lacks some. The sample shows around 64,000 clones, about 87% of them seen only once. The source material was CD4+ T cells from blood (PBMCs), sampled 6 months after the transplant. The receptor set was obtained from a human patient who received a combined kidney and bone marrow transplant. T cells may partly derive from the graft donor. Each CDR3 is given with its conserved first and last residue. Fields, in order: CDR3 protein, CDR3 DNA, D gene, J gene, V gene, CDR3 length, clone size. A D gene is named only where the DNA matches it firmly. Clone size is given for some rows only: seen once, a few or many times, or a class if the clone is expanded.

CASSLERGNIQYF	TGTGCCAGCAGCTTGGAAAGGGGAAACATTCAGTACTTC	-	TRBJ2-4	TRBV5-8	13	-
CASTADRVGNTIYF	TGTGCCAGTACCGCAGACAGGGTTGGAAACACCATATATTTT	TRBD1	TRBJ1-3	TRBV19	14	-
CASLIWEIGSGELFF	TGCGCCAGCCTAATTTGGGAGATTGGGTCCGGGGAGCTGTTTTTT	-	TRBJ2-2	TRBV23-1	15	once
CAISVKSGSSYEQYF	TGTGCCATCAGTGTAAAGTCTGGGAGCTCCTACGAGCAGTACTTC	-	TRBJ2-7	TRBV10-3	15	-
CASSQDWRNEQFF	TGCGCCAGCAGCCAAGATTGGAGGAATGAGCAGTTCTTC	-	TRBJ2-1	TRBV4-3	13	-
CASSQKTLGLAVDTQYF	TGCGCCAGCAGCCAAAAAACGCTAGGACTAGCGGTAGATACGCAGTATTTT	TRBD2	TRBJ2-3	TRBV4-1	17	-
CASSYPGAGGGTQYF	TGTGCCAGCAGTTACCCCGGAGCGGGAGGGGGGACCCAGTACTTC	TRBD2	TRBJ2-5	TRBV6-6	15	-
CASSFEGRSYEQYF	TGTGCCAGCAGTTTCGAGGGCAGATCCTACGAGCAGTACTTC	-	TRBJ2-7	TRBV27	14	-
CASSIGGRTVTDTQYF	TGTGCCAGTAGTATAGGTGGGAGGACGGTCACAGATACGCAGTATTTT	-	TRBJ2-3	TRBV19	16	-
CAWGRVGPEAFF	TGTGCCTGGGGGCGAGTGGGGCCTGAAGCTTTCTTT	-	TRBJ1-1	TRBV30	12	medium-sized
CASSEAFLGDSSSPLHF	TGTGCCAGCAGTGAAGCGTTTCTGGGTGATAGTAGTTCACCCCTCCACTTT	-	TRBJ1-6	TRBV6-4	17	-
CASSKGREQYF	TGTGCCAGCAGCAAGGGGCGGGAGCAGTACTTC	-	TRBJ2-7	TRBV21-1	11	-
CSVVSAHRGSSYNEQFF	TGCAGCGTTGTATCCGCACATAGGGGTAGCTCCTACAATGAGCAGTTCTTC	-	TRBJ2-1	TRBV29-1	17	-
CASSLDLRTGATGELFF	TGTGCCAGCAGCTTAGATCTTAGGACAGGAGCCACCGGGGAGCTGTTTTTT	TRBD1	TRBJ2-2	TRBV11-2	17	-
CASSPRQRGLANYGYTF	TGTGCCAGCAGCCCCAGACAGCGGGGTCTGGCCAACTATGGCTACACCTTC	-	TRBJ1-2	TRBV11-3	17	-
CASSDRDSGANVLTF	TGCGCCAGCAGCGACAGGGATTCTGGGGCCAACGTCCTGACTTTC	TRBD1	TRBJ2-6	TRBV5-1	15	-
CASSTQGAGAYEQYF	TGTGCCAGTAGTACTCAGGGAGCGGGAGCGTACGAGCAGTACTTC	TRBD2	TRBJ2-7	TRBV19	15	-
CASSLEARATNEKLFF	TGTGCCAGCAGCTTAGAAGCCCGTGCAACTAATGAAAAACTGTTTTTT	-	TRBJ1-4	TRBV7-9	16	few
CATHRGSGNTIYF	TGTGCCACCCACAGGGGGTCCGGAAACACCATATATTTT	TRBD1	TRBJ1-3	TRBV15	13	-
CASSRDRGSNSPLHF	TGTGCCAGCAGTCGCGACAGGGGAAGTAATTCACCCCTCCACTTT	TRBD1	TRBJ1-6	TRBV27	15	-
CASSQEATGGVGRPPLHF	TGTGCCAGCAGCCAAGAGGCCACAGGGGGCGTGGGTCGGCCCCCCCTCCACTTT	TRBD1	TRBJ1-6	TRBV4-2	18	-
CASSLGRVYEQYF	TGTGCCAGCAGCTTAGGACGGGTCTACGAGCAGTACTTC	-	TRBJ2-7	TRBV11-2	13	-
CASSSLPGQVGEPYEQYF	TGCGCCAGCAGCTCATTACCGGGACAGGTGGGGGAGCCCTACGAGCAGTACTTC	TRBD1	TRBJ2-7	TRBV5-1	18	once
CATRGGASTDTQYF	TGCGCCACCAGAGGGGGGGCGAGCACAGATACGCAGTATTTT	-	TRBJ2-3	TRBV5-1	14	-
CASSFGEGDTQYF	TGTGCCAGCAGTTTTGGGGAGGGGGATACGCAGTATTTT	TRBD2	TRBJ2-3	TRBV27	13	-
CASSLGLSGNTIYF	TGTGCCAGCAGCTTAGGACTCTCTGGAAACACCATATATTTT	-	TRBJ1-3	TRBV11-3	14	-
CASSQGQGKGRGAYEQYF	TGTGCCAGCAGCCAAGGCCAGGGGAAGGGTCGGGGGGCCTACGAGCAGTACTTC	-	TRBJ2-7	TRBV14	18	-
CASSLANSFNYGYTF	TGCGCCAGCAGCTTGGCTAACAGTTTTAACTATGGCTACACCTTC	-	TRBJ1-2	TRBV5-1	15	-
CASSLTDRGHQPQHF	TGTGCCAGCAGCTTGACTGACAGGGGCCATCAGCCCCAGCATTTT	TRBD1	TRBJ1-5	TRBV5-6	15	-
CASRSTVENTEAFF	TGTGCCAGCAGGTCCACAGTAGAGAACACTGAAGCTTTCTTT	-	TRBJ1-1	TRBV6-1	14	-
CASSSPGLQGDNTGELFF	TGTGCCAGCAGTTCCCCGGGCTTGCAGGGGGATAACACCGGGGAGCTGTTTTTT	TRBD1	TRBJ2-2	TRBV27	18	-
CASSESASGRLPLKRETQYF	TGTGCCAGCAGTGAATCCGCTAGCGGGAGGCTACCTCTGAAGCGGGAGACCCAGTACTTC	TRBD2	TRBJ2-5	TRBV6-1	20	-
CASSLGRLAGGNYEQYF	TGTGCCAGCAGCTTAGGCAGACTAGCGGGAGGGAACTACGAGCAGTACTTC	TRBD2	TRBJ2-7	TRBV11-3	17	once
CASSLGAGGSFSPLHF	TGTGCCAGCAGCTTAGGGGCCGGGGGTAGTTTCTCCCCCCTCCACTTT	-	TRBJ1-6	TRBV7-9	16	-
CASSQGRDRGRNTEAFF	TGCGCCAGCAGCCAAGGCCGGGACAGGGGACGGAACACTGAAGCTTTCTTT	TRBD1	TRBJ1-1	TRBV4-1	17	-
CASSMNIVLAGGYEQYF	TGTGCCAGTAGTATGAATATTGTACTAGCGGGAGGGTACGAGCAGTACTTC	TRBD2	TRBJ2-7	TRBV19	17	-
CATSRDRVAGELFF	TGTGCCACCAGCAGAGATCGGGTGGCCGGGGAGCTGTTTTTT	-	TRBJ2-2	TRBV15	14	-
CASSRGGREADTQYF	TGTGCCAGTAGTAGGGGCGGGAGAGAGGCAGATACGCAGTATTTT	TRBD2	TRBJ2-3	TRBV19	15	-
CASSEGGRGLRGQYF	TGTGCCAGCAGTGAGGGCGGGAGGGGCCTACGAGGGCAGTACTTC	TRBD2	TRBJ2-7	TRBV2	15	-
CATSTGFTPLHF	TGTGCCACATCTACAGGATTCACCCCCCTCCACTTT	-	TRBJ1-6	TRBV19	12	-
CAINRRGLDTEAFF	TGTGCCATTAACAGAAGGGGGCTTGACACTGAAGCTTTCTTT	TRBD1	TRBJ1-1	TRBV6-5	14	once
CASSIPLAGGGETQYF	TGCGCCAGCAGCATACCCCTAGCGGGAGGCGGGGAGACCCAGTACTTC	TRBD2	TRBJ2-5	TRBV5-1	16	-
CASSRVGGRAHETQYF	TGTGCCAGCAGCAGGGTTGGGGGCAGGGCCCATGAGACCCAGTACTTC	-	TRBJ2-5	TRBV5-6	16	once
CSVGTGDTEAFF	TGCAGCGTCGGGACAGGGGACACTGAAGCTTTCTTT	TRBD1	TRBJ1-1	TRBV29-1	12	-
CASSTGSTDTQYF	TGTGCCAGCAGCACAGGCAGCACAGATACGCAGTATTTT	-	TRBJ2-3	TRBV7-3	13	-